Below are 26 T cell receptor beta chains sequenced from a single sample in a study of technical replicates of blood from several donors. Some clones are missing from TCRdb's copy, which holds only in-frame ones; the method was immunoSEQ multiplex PCR. The sample carries 60,000 or so clones, more than 95% recorded once. Sequencing was done on a sample of T cells isolated from PBMCs. The receptors stem from a human donor in good health.

V and J are TRBV2 and TRBJ1-2; D gene uncertain. Trimming took 3 bases from V and 4 from J, leaving 9 bases between them. CDR3 length: 13 residues. Per germline, CDR1 SNHLY and CDR2 FYNNEI. Here the CDR3 DNA reads TGTGCCAGCAGTGATGTAGCCGGCTATGGCTACACCTTC. This gives the protein CASSDVAGYGYTF.

This sequence joins TRBV4-2 and TRBJ2-1; 8 bases line up with TRBD2. Germline V gene lookup returns CDR1 LGHNA and CDR2 YNFKEQ. V trimming: 0 bases; J trimming: 3 bases; junction bases outside the gene matches: 4. This CDR3 comprises 16 residues. In nucleotides, the CDR3 is TGTGCCAGCAGCCAAGATACCCGGGAGGGCTACAATGAGCAGTTCTTC. This codes for CASSQDTREGYNEQFF.

The J gene is TRBJ1-1, the V gene TRBV4-2; the match to TRBD1 covers 7 bases. Germline V gene data show CDR1 as LGHNA and CDR2 as YNFKEQ. The CDR3 extends over 16 amino acids. The trim removed 7 bases at V and 6 bases at J, leaving 17 bases unmatched. Here the CDR3 DNA reads TGTGCCAGCACGACAGGCGTGAACAGGGGAAGCTCTGAAGCTTTCTTT. Translated, it gives CASTTGVNRGSSEAFF.

The chain uses TRBV4-1 and TRBJ2-7; D is undetermined. V lost 0 bases and J 5 bases, leaving 17 bases between the germline ends. This CDR3 is 16 amino acids long. The germline gives CDR1 MGHRA, CDR2 YSYEKL. The CDR3 coding sequence is TGCGCCAGCAGCCAAGATAAGGCTAGAAGAATCCACGAGCAGTACTTC. Its protein is CASSQDKARRIHEQYF.

The chain uses TRBV6-6 and TRBJ2-3, with D maybe TRBD1 (6 bases). CDR3 length: 16 amino acids. Trimming cost V 1 base and J 2 bases, with 13 bases left between them. Germline V lookup: CDR1 MNHNY, CDR2 SVGAGI (reference sequence). The CDR3 spells CASSYLRDNFTDTQYF. CDR3 DNA sequence: TGTGCCAGCAGTTACTTGAGGGACAATTTCACAGATACGCAGTATTTT.

The gene calls are TRBV2 and TRBJ2-1; perhaps TRBD1 as D (7 bases). V was clipped by 5 bases and J by 0 bases, with 14 bases between them. CDR1 is SNHLY, CDR2 FYNNEI, per germline. The CDR3 is 16 amino acids. The CDR3 DNA reads TGTGCCAGCAGTCCAGCAGGGGGGTCCTCCTACAATGAGCAGTTCTTC. Translated, it gives CASSPAGGSSYNEQFF.

The chain couples TRBV7-2 to TRBJ2-7; no clear D gene. The CDR3 runs to 15 residues. The germline CDR1 and CDR2 sequences are SGHTA and FQGNSA. V was clipped by 1 base and J by 1 base, with 11 bases between them. This chain's CDR3 is CASSLVGDSSYEQYF. The CDR3 DNA reads as TGTGCCAGCAGCTTAGTAGGTGACTCGTCCTACGAGCAGTACTTC.

This clone was recorded only once. V is TRBV19 and J is TRBJ1-5; D remains unclear. The germline gives CDR1 LNHDA, CDR2 SQIVND (reference sequence). Trimming pared 1 base from V and 6 bases from J, leaving 4 bases between. This CDR3 is 12 amino acids long. The chain's CDR3 is CASSIGSQPQHF. CDR3 DNA: TGTGCCAGTAGTATAGGGAGTCAGCCCCAGCATTTT.

The gene calls are TRBV10-3 and TRBJ2-1; TRBD2 matches at 7 bases. V shed 0 bases, J shed 9 bases, and the junction held 14 bases outside the gene matches. This CDR3 is built from 17 residues. The V gene's germline CDR1 is ENHRY and CDR2 SYGVKD. The CDR3 protein is CAISESEFFGLVPEQFF. DNA for the CDR3: TGTGCCATCAGTGAGTCGGAGTTTTTTGGACTAGTTCCTGAGCAGTTCTTC.

This clone was recorded only once. The chain is built from TRBV6-5 and TRBJ2-7; a weak D match, TRBD2 (6 bases). The V gene lost 4 bases and the J gene lost 6 bases, with 7 bases spanning the gap. This CDR3 has 11 amino acids. In germline, CDR1 is MNHEY, CDR2 SVGAGI. Written as DNA, the CDR3 is TGTGCCAGCAGTTTGGGGGGCGAGCAGTACTTC. Its protein product is CASSLGGEQYF.

The genes are TRBV5-4 and TRBJ1-3; D is perhaps TRBD1 (6 bases). V lost 0 bases, J lost 0 bases, and 7 bases lay in between. This CDR3 is 15 amino acids long. The germline V gene encodes CDR1 SGHNT and CDR2 YYREEE (reference sequence). CDR3 DNA sequence: TGTGCCAGCAGCTTGGGGACAGCCTCTGGAAACACCATATATTTT. It codes for CASSLGTASGNTIYF.

V and J are TRBV10-1 and TRBJ2-7, with 8 bases identical to TRBD1. This CDR3 region has 14 residues. Per germline, CDR1 WNHNN and CDR2 SYGVQD (reference sequence). With 2 bases clipped from V and 5 bases from J, the junction kept 5 bases outside the gene matches. CDR3 in DNA: TGCGCCAGCAGTGAGGGACAGGGCGGCGACGAGCAGTACTTC. Translated: CASSEGQGGDEQYF.

CDR3: CAILIPGGTEAFF. The CDR3 DNA sequence: TGTGCCATCCTCATCCCGGGGGGTACTGAAGCTTTCTTT. The chain employs TRBV19 and TRBJ1-1; maybe TRBD1 (5 bases). Trimming took 10 bases from V and 5 from J, leaving 17 bases between them. The CDR3 runs to 13 residues. CDR1 is LNHDA, CDR2 SQIVND, per germline (reference sequence).

This sequence joins TRBV12-5 and TRBJ2-7, with D maybe TRBD2 (6 bases). The CDR3 sequence is 13 residues long. Germline CDR1 reads LGHNT; CDR2 reads FRNRAP. V was cut by 2 bases and J by 3 bases, with 8 bases left in between. In DNA form, the CDR3 reads TGTGCTAGTGGTTTGTCGACTAGCTACGAGCAGTACTTC. It specifies CASGLSTSYEQYF.

The chain carries TRBV27 and TRBJ1-1, with D perhaps matching TRBD1 (5 bases). The CDR3 loop spans 12 amino acids. Germline CDR1 MNHEY, CDR2 SMNVEV (reference sequence). Trimming stripped 5 bases from V and 9 bases from J, with 13 bases between. CDR3 sequence: CASSGGWGKAFF. CDR3 in DNA: TGTGCCAGCAGTGGGGGGTGGGGAAAAGCTTTCTTT.

The genes are TRBV5-6 and TRBJ2-1, with TRBD2 matching 14 bases. The CDR3 length is 17 residues. V lost 3 bases, J lost 5 bases, and 7 bases stayed unmatched. Germline V gene lookup returns CDR1 SGHDT and CDR2 YYEEEE. The CDR3 DNA follows: TGTGCCAGCAGCTCCGGACTAGCGGGAGGAATTGACAATGAGCAGTTCTTC. Translated: CASSSGLAGGIDNEQFF.

This chain links TRBV5-4 with TRBJ2-5, with D maybe TRBD1 (6 bases). This CDR3 is built from 16 residues. Germline V CDR1 and CDR2: SGHNT, YYREEE (reference sequence). Trimming removed 4 bases at V and 4 bases at J, with 20 bases between. CDR3 region: CASSKQGGPVPETQYF. For the CDR3, the DNA is TGTGCCAGCAGCAAACAGGGTGGACCAGTCCCAGAGACCCAGTACTTC.

The chain recombines TRBV5-1 with TRBJ2-1; D may be TRBD2 (6 bases). The V gene lost 3 bases and the J gene lost 0 bases, with 10 bases spanning the gap. The CDR3 consists of 15 residues. The germline V gene has CDR1 SGHRS and CDR2 YFSETQ. The CDR3 nucleotides read TGCGCCAGCAGCTACGGGAGCAGCTCCTACAATGAGCAGTTCTTC. It translates to CASSYGSSSYNEQFF.

This chain joins TRBV28 and TRBJ2-7; tentatively, D is TRBD1 (5 bases). Germline-derived CDR1 and CDR2 are MDHEN and SYDVKM. This CDR3 has 14 amino acids. Trimming shortened V by 5 bases and J by 6 bases, and 17 bases separated the two germline ends. The CDR3 nucleotides read TGTGCCAGCAGTAACAGGACGCAGGGTCTCGAGCAGTACTTC. Its protein product is CASSNRTQGLEQYF.

This clone was recorded only once. The chain employs TRBV19 and TRBJ1-6, with D maybe TRBD1 (5 bases). This CDR3 is built from 14 residues. In germline, CDR1 is LNHDA, CDR2 SQIVND (reference sequence). Between the trimmed V and J ends, which lost 9 bases and 2 bases, there was a span of 11 bases. CDR3 nucleotides: TGTGCCAGCCTGCGGGGACCCTATAATTCACCCCTCCACTTT. This encodes CASLRGPYNSPLHF.

The chain couples TRBV6-1 to TRBJ1-5; 9 bases agree with TRBD1. CDR1 is MNHNS, CDR2 SASEGT, per germline. This CDR3 has 14 residues. The V segment lost 8 bases and the J segment 6 bases; nucleotides outside the gene matches: 8. The CDR3 loop reads CASQTTGGGQPQHF. The CDR3 DNA is TGTGCCAGCCAGACTACAGGGGGCGGTCAGCCCCAGCATTTT.

The V and J genes are TRBV25-1 and TRBJ1-4; TRBD1 matches 7 bases. This CDR3 has 13 amino acids. Trimming cost V 11 bases and J 8 bases; bases outside gene matches: 11. Germline values: CDR1 MGHDK, CDR2 SYGVNS. The CDR3 nucleotides are TGTGCCGTAGGCGGCAGGGGGATGGAAAAACTGTTTTTT. Translating gives CAVGGRGMEKLFF.

This chain links TRBV11-3 with TRBJ2-2, with 13 bases matching TRBD2. Germline V gene lookup returns CDR1 SGHNT and CDR2 YENEEA. The CDR3 consists of 16 residues. J lost 7 bases, V lost 5 bases, and 7 bases had no gene match. As DNA, the CDR3 is TGTGCCAGCAGCCTGCAGGGACTAGCGGGGAGCGGGGAGCTGTTTTTT. It codes for CASSLQGLAGSGELFF. The full variable domain, rest sourced from reference TRBV11-3 and TRBJ2-2, is EAGVVQSPRYKIIEKKQPVAFWCNPISGHNTLYWYLQNLGQGPELLIRYENEEAVDDSQLPKDRFSAERLKGVDSTLKIQPAELGDSAVYLCASSLQGLAGSGELFFGEGSRLTVL.

This chain links TRBV28 with TRBJ2-3; D not resolved. The CDR3 totals 14 residues. Germline CDR1 and CDR2: MDHEN and SYDVKM. Trimming removed 2 bases at V and 4 bases at J, with 10 bases between. The CDR3 nucleotides are TGTGCCAGCAGTTTACCCCAGCTAGCAGATACGCAGTATTTT. Protein sequence: CASSLPQLADTQYF.

V and J are TRBV6-1 and TRBJ1-4; 7 positions match TRBD1. V lost 7 bases and J lost 5; bases outside the gene matches: 10. Germline loops: CDR1 MNHNS, CDR2 SASEGT. The CDR3 runs to 15 residues. CDR3: CASKNRQGLNEKLFF. The DNA of the CDR3 is TGTGCCAGCAAGAACCGACAGGGTCTGAATGAAAAACTGTTTTTT.

The chain uses TRBV2 and TRBJ2-2; 11 bases line up with TRBD2. The CDR3 extends over 16 amino acids. Germline lookup yields CDR1 SNHLY and CDR2 FYNNEI. J gave up 5 bases and V 7 bases, and 9 bases lay outside the gene matches. This chain's CDR3 is CASIPGLAAVTGELFF. As DNA, the CDR3 is TGTGCCAGCATTCCGGGACTAGCGGCCGTTACCGGGGAGCTGTTTTTT.